The 5 T cell receptor beta chains listed next were all sequenced from one sample in a study of blood T cells in healthy people across ages. A sample-barcoded 5' primer and a J-beta primer mix were used in a second PCR of roughly 6 to 11 cycles. One entry per CDR3 protein results from TCRdb running MiXCR on the 5' RACE reads. The sample has 650,000 to 1,000,000 distinct CDR3 sequences; 30% to 45% are singletons. The sequenced material came from blood. These receptor sequences come from a man younger than 30 in good health.

The J gene is TRBJ2-7, the V gene TRBV29-1, with D possibly TRBD1 on 5 matching bases. The CDR3 runs 13 residues. Germline CDR1 reads SQVTM; CDR2 reads ANQGSEA. Trimming stripped 6 bases from V and 0 bases from J, with 12 bases between. The CDR3 reads CSVGRSLSYEQYF. The CDR3 DNA sequence: TGCAGCGTGGGGCGCAGCCTCTCCTACGAGCAGTACTTC.

This clonotype came up a few times. The chain is built from TRBV2 and TRBJ1-5; 11 bases line up with TRBD1. V trimming: 7 bases; J trimming: 5 bases; junction bases outside the gene matches: 4. Per the germline V gene, CDR1 is SNHLY and CDR2 is FYNNEI. The CDR3 consists of 14 residues. The CDR3: CASIVDRGHQPQHF. For the CDR3, the DNA is TGTGCCAGCATAGTGGACAGGGGGCATCAGCCCCAGCATTTT. The variable domain in full, with the rest retrieved from reference TRBV2 and TRBJ1-5, is EPEVTQTPSHQVTQMGQEVILRCVPISNHLYFYWYRQILGQKVEFLVSFYNNEISEKSEIFDDQFSVERPDGSNFTLKIRSTKLEDSAMYFCASIVDRGHQPQHFGDGTRLSIL.

As to this clonotype: This sequence may be a read error, since a much larger clone differs from it by one base. This chain links TRBV7-8 with TRBJ2-5, with D possibly TRBD1 on 6 matching bases. The CDR3 sequence is 13 residues long. The germline V gene has CDR1 SGHVS and CDR2 FQNEAQ. In DNA, the CDR3 is TGTGTCGGCGGACAGTCCAATGGCGGGACCCAGTACTTC. It yields the protein CVGGQSNGGTQYF.

Comments on this clonotype: Since a much larger clone is just one base distant, this may be a read error. The rearrangement links TRBV28 to TRBJ2-5; TRBD1 aligns across 7 bases. CDR3 length: 13 residues. V gave up 3 bases and J gave up 11 bases; unmatched junction bases: 9. The germline gives CDR1 MDHEN, CDR2 SYDVKM. The CDR3 coding sequence is TGTGCCAGCAGTTTTACAGGGGAGAATGAGCAGTACTTC. Protein product: CASSFTGENEQYF.

This clonotype has only a few counts. This sequence joins TRBV29-1 and TRBJ2-3; a possible D gene is TRBD2 (5 bases). The V and J ends lost 2 bases and 1 base respectively, with 10 bases between them. CDR3 length: 14 amino acids. CDR1 and CDR2 from the germline V gene are SQVTM and ANQGSEA. The CDR3 sequence: CSVEIWGGTDTQYF. DNA for the CDR3: TGCAGCGTTGAAATTTGGGGAGGCACAGATACGCAGTATTTT.